A selection of T cell receptor beta chains follows, all from one sample in a study of T cell changes during pregnancy in multiple sclerosis. TCRdb's copy holds only in-frame clones and misses some; the assay was immunoSEQ multiplex PCR. The data contain 35,000 to 45,000 clones, approximately 94% of them singletons. The sample here was peripheral blood, taken before pregnancy. These receptors were collected from a female donor with multiple sclerosis, enrolled in a pregnancy study. Each CDR3 is given with its conserved first and last residue. D genes are given only for firm matches. Clone size, where shown, is once, few, many, or a class for clones that have expanded.

CASSLAFRWGLAGAEQYF	TGTGCCAGCAGCTTAGCGTTTCGGTGGGGACTAGCGGGAGCCGAGCAGTACTTC	-	TRBJ2-7	TRBV7-6	TRBD2
CASSTVENTEAFF	TGTGCCAGTAGTACGGTCGAGAACACTGAAGCTTTCTTT	-	TRBJ1-1	TRBV19	-
CASSPGGLNYGYTF	TGTGCCAGCAGTCCGGGGGGCCTCAACTATGGCTACACCTTC	-	TRBJ1-2	TRBV5-4	-
CASSESPGQQETQYF	TGCGCCAGCAGTGAGTCCCCGGGACAGCAAGAGACCCAGTACTTC	-	TRBJ2-5	TRBV10-1	TRBD1
CASSEPLSGYYNEQFF	TGCGCCAGCAGTGAGCCCCTTAGCGGGTATTACAATGAGCAGTTCTTC	once	TRBJ2-1	TRBV10-2	TRBD2
CASKKDREDYGYTF	TGTGCCAGCAAGAAGGACAGGGAGGACTATGGCTACACCTTC	-	TRBJ1-2	TRBV2	TRBD1
CASSPPLREGETQYF	TGTGCCAGCAGCCCCCCGTTGCGGGAAGGAGAGACCCAGTACTTC	-	TRBJ2-5	TRBV7-8	-
CASSTGTGAYGYTF	TGCGCCAGCAGCACCGGGACAGGGGCATATGGCTACACCTTC	-	TRBJ1-2	TRBV5-1	TRBD1
CAWSVPSLAKNIQYF	TGTGCCTGGAGTGTACCGAGTCTAGCCAAAAACATTCAGTACTTC	-	TRBJ2-4	TRBV30	-
CASSRALDGEQYF	TGTGCCAGCAGCCGGGCCTTAGATGGGGAGCAGTACTTC	-	TRBJ2-7	TRBV14	-
CASSITGLGSAEQFF	TGTGCCAGTAGTATAACGGGACTGGGGAGTGCGGAGCAGTTCTTC	-	TRBJ2-1	TRBV19	-
CASRMGLAGSQADTQYF	TGTGCCAGCAGGATGGGACTAGCGGGGTCCCAGGCGGATACGCAGTATTTT	-	TRBJ2-3	TRBV5-4	TRBD2
CAWSIWEFSTDTQYF	TGTGCCTGGAGTATCTGGGAGTTTAGCACAGATACGCAGTATTTT	-	TRBJ2-3	TRBV30	-
CASQQVLNTEAFF	TGCGCCAGTCAACAGGTACTGAACACTGAAGCTTTCTTT	-	TRBJ1-1	TRBV10-2	-
CSVGLGEGYEQYF	TGCAGCGTTGGGCTTGGAGAGGGATACGAGCAGTACTTC	-	TRBJ2-7	TRBV29-1	-
CASKLELAGAYEQYF	TGTGCCAGCAAGCTCGAACTAGCGGGGGCCTACGAGCAGTACTTC	-	TRBJ2-7	TRBV2	TRBD2
CASSPQAGALNTGELFF	TGCGCCAGCAGCCCCCAGGCGGGAGCCCTAAACACCGGGGAGCTGTTTTTT	-	TRBJ2-2	TRBV5-1	TRBD2
CASSEGTGGSADTQYF	TGCGCCAGCAGTGAGGGGACAGGGGGTTCTGCAGATACGCAGTATTTT	-	TRBJ2-3	TRBV10-1	TRBD1
CAWSRFGARDEAFF	TGTGCCTGGAGTAGGTTTGGGGCCAGGGATGAAGCTTTCTTT	-	TRBJ1-1	TRBV30	-
CASSTKGLAGGNEQFF	TGTGCCAGTAGTACCAAGGGACTAGCGGGAGGAAATGAGCAGTTCTTC	-	TRBJ2-1	TRBV19	TRBD2
CASSSAWKREGPGDTQYF	TGTGCCAGCAGCTCCGCGTGGAAGCGGGAGGGCCCGGGAGATACGCAGTATTTT	-	TRBJ2-3	TRBV7-6	TRBD2
CAWSTGILLGGYTF	TGTGCCTGGAGTACGGGTATCCTCCTTGGTGGCTACACCTTC	-	TRBJ1-2	TRBV30	-
CASSPGLAGNNEQFF	TGTGCCAGCTCACCAGGCCTAGCGGGTAACAATGAGCAGTTCTTC	-	TRBJ2-1	TRBV18	TRBD2
CASRRDSRAFF	TGTGCCAGCAGAAGGGACTCTCGGGCTTTCTTT	-	TRBJ1-1	TRBV27	-
CASSLGTHGGDTEAFF	TGCGCCAGCAGCTTGGGGACACACGGAGGGGACACTGAAGCTTTCTTT	few	TRBJ1-1	TRBV5-1	-
CSVEDRGRQGAAGANVLTF	TGCAGCGTTGAAGATAGGGGACGACAGGGGGCCGCTGGGGCCAACGTCCTGACTTTC	few	TRBJ2-6	TRBV29-1	TRBD1
CASSRTSGSIGEQYF	TGTGCCAGCAGTCGGACTAGCGGGAGTATCGGCGAGCAGTACTTC	-	TRBJ2-7	TRBV28	TRBD2
CASSIGQGDGYTF	TGTGCCAGCAGCATCGGACAGGGGGATGGCTACACCTTC	once	TRBJ1-2	TRBV7-2	TRBD1
CSVEVTSADEQYF	TGCAGCGTTGAAGTCACTAGCGCCGACGAGCAGTACTTC	-	TRBJ2-7	TRBV29-1	TRBD2
CASSILGGISRNTGELFF	TGTGCCAGTAGTATATTGGGCGGGATCTCAAGAAACACCGGGGAGCTGTTTTTT	-	TRBJ2-2	TRBV19	-
CASRLTGTDTGELFF	TGTGCCAGCAGGTTGACAGGAACGGACACCGGGGAGCTGTTTTTT	-	TRBJ2-2	TRBV7-9	-
CASSPAWLGGTGYTF	TGTGCCAGTAGTCCCGCATGGTTGGGAGGGACTGGCTACACCTTC	-	TRBJ1-2	TRBV19	-
CASSVDPAGVYEQYF	TGTGCCAGCAGCGTAGATCCAGCGGGAGTGTACGAGCAGTACTTC	-	TRBJ2-7	TRBV9	TRBD2
CASTRLAGVTYNEQFF	TGTGCCAGTACTCGGCTAGCGGGAGTTACCTACAATGAGCAGTTCTTC	-	TRBJ2-1	TRBV19	TRBD2
CASGFQSGTGAYSGANVLTF	TGTGCTAGTGGTTTCCAATCCGGGACAGGGGCCTACTCTGGGGCCAACGTCCTGACTTTC	-	TRBJ2-6	TRBV12-5	TRBD1
CASSSGFNTEAFF	TGCGCCAGCAGTTCAGGGTTTAACACTGAAGCTTTCTTT	once	TRBJ1-1	TRBV5-1	-
CASSYSGDSGEAFF	TGCGCCAGCAGCTACTCAGGGGATTCTGGTGAAGCTTTCTTT	few	TRBJ1-1	TRBV5-1	-
CASSSYLNTQYF	TGTGCCAGCAGCTCCTACCTAAATACGCAGTATTTT	-	TRBJ2-3	TRBV11-2	-
CASSLGTALSSGNTIYF	TGTGCCAGCAGCTTGGGGACAGCCCTTAGCTCTGGAAACACCATATATTTT	-	TRBJ1-3	TRBV7-9	TRBD1
CASPISGRASYNEQFF	TGTGCCAGCCCAATTAGCGGGAGGGCCTCCTACAATGAGCAGTTCTTC	-	TRBJ2-1	TRBV2	TRBD2
CASRRTGGLTGELFF	TGTGCCAGCAGAAGGACAGGGGGCCTCACCGGGGAGCTGTTTTTT	-	TRBJ2-2	TRBV7-9	TRBD1
CASNALASLAGGETQYF	TGTGCCAGTAATGCCTTAGCATCATTGGCGGGAGGAGAGACCCAGTACTTC	-	TRBJ2-5	TRBV19	TRBD2
CASSPGLAGETQYF	TGTGCCAGCAGCCCAGGACTAGCGGGAGAGACCCAGTACTTC	-	TRBJ2-5	TRBV5-6	TRBD2